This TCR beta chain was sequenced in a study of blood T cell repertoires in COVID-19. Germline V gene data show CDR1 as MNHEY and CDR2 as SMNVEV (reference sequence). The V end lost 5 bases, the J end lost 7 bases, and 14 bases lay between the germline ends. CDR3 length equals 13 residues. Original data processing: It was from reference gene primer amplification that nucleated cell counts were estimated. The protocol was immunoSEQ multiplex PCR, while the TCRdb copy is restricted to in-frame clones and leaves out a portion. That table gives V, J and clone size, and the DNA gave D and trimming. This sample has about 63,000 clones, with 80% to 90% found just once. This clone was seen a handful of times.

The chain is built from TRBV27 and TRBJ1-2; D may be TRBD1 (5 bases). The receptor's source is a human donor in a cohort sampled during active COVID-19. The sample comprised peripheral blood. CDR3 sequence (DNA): TGTGCCAGCAGTCCCACTCGGACAATTGGCTACACCTTC. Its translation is CASSPTRTIGYTF.